Sequencing of this T cell receptor (beta chain) was carried out in a study of T-cell memory formation after mild COVID-19. One entry per CDR3 protein results from TCRdb running MiXCR on the 5' RACE reads. The table records a few hundred thousand distinct CDR3 sequences, roughly 21% of them present only once. Trimming left V 5 bases short and J 3 bases short, with 17 bases between. In germline, CDR1 is SGHTA, CDR2 FQGNSA. This CDR3 is built from 15 residues. The V call is TRBV7-2, the J call TRBJ2-7; a possible D gene is TRBD2 (6 bases). The receptor's source is an adult woman who had mild COVID-19 (a few samples of this study predate the infection). Cell type and time point are not known. The specimen sequenced was PBMCs or a T cell subset sorted from them (not recorded which). As DNA, the CDR3 is TGTGCCAGCAGCCCAGATTTTCGGGGGATCTACGAGCAGTACTTC. This encodes CASSPDFRGIYEQYF.